These T cell receptor beta chains were read from a single sample in a study of Ad26.COV2.S vaccination and SARS-CoV-2 variants. The method was immunoSEQ multiplex PCR; TCRdb's version includes in-frame clones alone and lacks a portion of them. The table includes a few hundred thousand clones, over 75% detected once. The material was peripheral blood, obtained in a trial of Ad26.COV2.S vaccine versus placebo. Receptors originate from a person aged 18-65 years who received the Ad26.COV2.S COVID-19 vaccine or a placebo. The CDR3 runs from the conserved cysteine through the conserved F or W. A D gene is named only where the DNA matches it firmly. For some rows the clone size is stated as once, few or many, or as a class when expanded; others skip it.

clone size | D gene | J gene | V gene | CDR3 protein | CDR3 DNA
- | - | TRBJ1-1 | TRBV6-2/TRBV6-3 | CASSYGRMNTEAFF | TGTGCCAGCAGTTACGGAAGGATGAACACTGAAGCTTTCTTT
- | TRBD2 | TRBJ2-5 | TRBV5-1 | CASSESTSGGAQETQYF | TGCGCCAGCAGCGAATCAACTAGCGGGGGGGCCCAGGAGACCCAGTACTTC
- | TRBD1 | TRBJ2-3 | TRBV11-2 | CASSYRDRTDTQYF | TGTGCCAGCAGCTACCGGGACAGGACAGATACGCAGTATTTT
- | TRBD1 | TRBJ2-7 | TRBV19 | CASSVRDRASYEQYF | TGTGCCAGTAGTGTCCGGGACAGGGCGTCCTACGAGCAGTACTTC
- | - | TRBJ1-1 | TRBV3-1/TRBV3-2 | CASSQNRVANTEAFF | TGTGCCAGCAGCCAGAACCGGGTTGCGAACACTGAAGCTTTCTTT
- | TRBD2 | TRBJ2-7 | TRBV4-3 | CASSQSLINSGGYEQYF | TGCGCCAGCAGCCAATCCTTGATTAATAGCGGGGGGTACGAGCAGTACTTC
few | - | TRBJ1-2 | TRBV30 | CAWSRRYGYTF | TGTGCCTGGAGTAGGAGATATGGCTACACCTTC
- | TRBD1 | TRBJ2-3 | TRBV28 | CASSRTGTSTDTQYF | TGTGCCAGCAGTCGGACAGGGACTAGCACAGATACGCAGTATTTT
- | - | TRBJ2-2 | TRBV7-2 | CASSQGLGPNTGELFF | TGTGCCAGCAGCCAGGGGCTGGGGCCGAACACCGGGGAGCTGTTTTTT
- | - | TRBJ2-7 | TRBV6-5 | CASSSLNYEQYF | TGTGCCAGCAGTTCCTTAAACTACGAGCAGTACTTC
- | - | TRBJ2-2 | TRBV7-3 | CASSSGTNTGELFF | TGTGCCAGCAGCTCTGGGACTAACACCGGGGAGCTGTTTTTT
- | - | TRBJ1-1 | TRBV4-1 | CASSQVARGTEAFF | TGCGCCAGCAGCCAAGTAGCCAGGGGCACTGAAGCTTTCTTT
- | - | TRBJ2-5 | TRBV5-1 | CASSLGQRQETQYF | TGCGCCAGCAGCCTCGGACAGAGACAAGAGACCCAGTACTTC
- | - | TRBJ1-4 | TRBV28 | CASSFGKNEKLFF | TGTGCCAGCAGTTTTGGCAAGAATGAAAAACTGTTTTTT
- | - | TRBJ2-7 | TRBV6-5 | CASLRESEQYF | TGTGCCAGCCTTCGGGAAAGCGAGCAGTACTTC
once | TRBD1 | TRBJ1-1 | TRBV9 | CASSEGQVTEAFF | TGTGCCAGCAGCGAGGGACAGGTCACTGAAGCTTTCTTT
- | - | TRBJ1-1 | TRBV6-5 | CASSSLDTLNTEAFF | TGTGCCAGCAGTTCCTTGGACACCCTGAACACTGAAGCTTTCTTT
- | - | TRBJ1-2 | TRBV7-9 | CASSPQLRRWAGYTF | TGTGCCAGCAGCCCGCAACTACGACGCTGGGCTGGCTACACCTTC
many | - | TRBJ1-2 | TRBV19 | CASSIGHASPYGYTF | TGTGCCAGTAGTATAGGACACGCGTCTCCCTATGGCTACACCTTC
- | - | TRBJ2-1 | TRBV4-1 | CASSRQGLGSSYNEQFF | TGCGCCAGCAGCCGTCAGGGTCTCGGAAGCTCCTACAATGAGCAGTTCTTC
- | - | TRBJ1-1 | TRBV6-1 | CASSEEILRTVAFF | TGTGCCAGCAGTGAAGAAATTCTGCGGACTGTGGCTTTCTTT
- | TRBD1 | TRBJ2-4 | TRBV2 | CASSGTGTNIQYF | TGTGCCAGCTCCGGGACAGGGACAAACATTCAGTACTTC
- | - | TRBJ2-2 | TRBV9 | CASSPWGTNTGELFF | TGTGCCAGCAGCCCCTGGGGGACGAACACCGGGGAGCTGTTTTTT
- | TRBD1 | TRBJ2-2 | TRBV6-5 | CASSYRTGNTGELFF | TGTGCCAGCAGTTACCGGACAGGGAACACCGGGGAGCTGTTTTTT
- | - | TRBJ1-5 | TRBV7-2 | CASSLGSGRAAQPQHF | -
- | - | TRBJ2-5 | TRBV11-3 | CASSAQGVGTQYF | TGTGCCAGCAGCGCCCAGGGAGTCGGGACCCAGTACTTC
once | - | TRBJ2-2 | TRBV5-1 | CASSLAGLSTGELFF | TGCGCCAGCAGCTTGGCAGGACTCTCCACCGGGGAGCTGTTTTTT
once | - | TRBJ1-1 | TRBV30 | CAWSRGDTEAFF | TGTGCCTGGAGCAGGGGCGACACTGAAGCTTTCTTT
- | - | TRBJ2-2 | TRBV7-9 | CASRVFGGADSLTGELFF | TGTGCCAGCAGAGTTTTCGGGGGCGCAGACAGCCTCACCGGGGAGCTGTTTTTT
- | - | TRBJ1-6 | TRBV10-3 | CAISWAADNSPLHF | TGTGCCATCAGTTGGGCAGCAGATAATTCACCCCTCCACTTT
few | - | TRBJ2-4 | TRBV3-1/TRBV3-2 | CASSQEGNIQYF | TGTGCCAGCAGCCAAGAGGGAAACATTCAGTACTTC
- | TRBD1 | TRBJ2-7 | TRBV7-6 | CASSLAEGQAYEQYF | TGTGCCAGCAGCTTAGCCGAAGGACAGGCCTACGAGCAGTACTTC